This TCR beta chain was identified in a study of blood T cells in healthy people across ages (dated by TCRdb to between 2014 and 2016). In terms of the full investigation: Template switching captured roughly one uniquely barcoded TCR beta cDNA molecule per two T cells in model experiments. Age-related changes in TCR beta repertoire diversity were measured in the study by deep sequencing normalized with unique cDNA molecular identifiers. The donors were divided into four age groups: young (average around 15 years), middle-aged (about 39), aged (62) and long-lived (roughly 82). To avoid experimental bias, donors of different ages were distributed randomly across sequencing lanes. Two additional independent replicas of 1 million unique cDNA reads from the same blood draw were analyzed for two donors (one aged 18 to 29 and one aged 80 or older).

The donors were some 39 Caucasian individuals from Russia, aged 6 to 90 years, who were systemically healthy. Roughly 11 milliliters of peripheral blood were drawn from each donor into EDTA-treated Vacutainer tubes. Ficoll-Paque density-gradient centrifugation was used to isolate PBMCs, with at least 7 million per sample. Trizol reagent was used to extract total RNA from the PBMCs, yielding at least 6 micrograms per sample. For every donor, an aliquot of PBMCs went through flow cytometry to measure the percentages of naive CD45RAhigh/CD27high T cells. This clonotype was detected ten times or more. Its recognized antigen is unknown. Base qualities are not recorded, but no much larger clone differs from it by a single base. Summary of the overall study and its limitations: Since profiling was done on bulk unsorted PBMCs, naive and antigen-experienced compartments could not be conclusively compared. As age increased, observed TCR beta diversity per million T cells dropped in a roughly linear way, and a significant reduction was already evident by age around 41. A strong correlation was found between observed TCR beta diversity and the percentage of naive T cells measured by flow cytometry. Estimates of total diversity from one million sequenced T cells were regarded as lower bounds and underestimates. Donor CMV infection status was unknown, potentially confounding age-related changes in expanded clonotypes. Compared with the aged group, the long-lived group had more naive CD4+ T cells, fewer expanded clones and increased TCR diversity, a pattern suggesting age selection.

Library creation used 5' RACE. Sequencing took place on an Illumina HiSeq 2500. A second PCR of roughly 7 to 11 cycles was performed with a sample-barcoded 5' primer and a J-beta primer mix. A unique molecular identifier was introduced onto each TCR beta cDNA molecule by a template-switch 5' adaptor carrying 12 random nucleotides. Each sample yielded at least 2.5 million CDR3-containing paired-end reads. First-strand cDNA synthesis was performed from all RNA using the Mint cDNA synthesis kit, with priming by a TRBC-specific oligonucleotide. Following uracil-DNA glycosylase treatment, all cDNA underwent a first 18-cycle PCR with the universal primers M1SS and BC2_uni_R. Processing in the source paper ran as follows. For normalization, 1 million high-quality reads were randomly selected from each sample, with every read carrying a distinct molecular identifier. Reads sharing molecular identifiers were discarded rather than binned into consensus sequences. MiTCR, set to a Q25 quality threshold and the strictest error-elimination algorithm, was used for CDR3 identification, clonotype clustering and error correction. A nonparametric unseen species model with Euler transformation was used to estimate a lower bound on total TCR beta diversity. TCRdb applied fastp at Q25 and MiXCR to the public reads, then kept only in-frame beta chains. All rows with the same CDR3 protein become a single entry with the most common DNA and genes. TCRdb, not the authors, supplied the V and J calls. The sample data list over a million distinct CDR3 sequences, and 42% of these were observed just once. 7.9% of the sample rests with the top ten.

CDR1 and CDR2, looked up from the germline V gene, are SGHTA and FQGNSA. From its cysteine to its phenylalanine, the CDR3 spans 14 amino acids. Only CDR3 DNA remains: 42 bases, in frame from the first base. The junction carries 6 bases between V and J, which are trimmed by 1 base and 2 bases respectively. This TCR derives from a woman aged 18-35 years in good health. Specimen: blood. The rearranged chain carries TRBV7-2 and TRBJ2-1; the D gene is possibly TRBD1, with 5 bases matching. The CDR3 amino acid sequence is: CASSLEGTYNEQFF. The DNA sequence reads TGTGCCAGCAGCTTAGAGGGGACCTACAATGAGCAGTTCTTC.